The clone carrying this T cell receptor beta chain was picked up many times. CDR1 is ENHRY, CDR2 SYGVKD, per germline. Between the trimmed V and J ends, which lost 6 bases and 0 bases, there was a span of 5 bases. The CDR3 runs to 12 residues. This sample stems from a study of blood T cell repertoires in COVID-19. Across the study: Acute and convalescent COVID-19 samples came from the United States, Italy and Spain. T cells, B-cell-depleted T cells, or PBMCs provided the cDNA or gDNA that served as material.

Authors' methods: Estimated nucleated cell counts came from reference gene primer amplification. The repertoire was sequenced with immunoSEQ multiplex PCR; TCRdb's copy has only in-frame clones and lacks some. V, J and clone size derive from that table, while D and trimming were established from the DNA sequence. The sample contains about 230,000 clones, 80% to 85% of which appear only once. The receptor was isolated from a man aged 35 to 55 with acute or convalescent COVID-19. The sample taken for sequencing was peripheral blood. The chain recombines TRBV10-3 with TRBJ1-1; D ambiguous. The CDR3 spells CAIRALNTEAFF. In DNA form, the CDR3 reads TGTGCCATCAGGGCACTGAACACTGAAGCTTTCTTT.